The present entry profiles one T cell receptor (beta chain) with its context. This specimen comes from a study of blood T cell repertoires in COVID-19. Overall study: Samples taken during acute and convalescent COVID-19 were collected in the United States, Italy and Spain. The cDNA or gDNA used as material had been derived from T cells, B-cell-depleted T cells, or PBMCs.

Original processing notes: By means of reference gene primer amplification, nucleated cell counts were estimated. Assay used: immunoSEQ multiplex PCR; TCRdb lists only in-frame clones, some missing. The V and J calls and clone size were taken over from that table, and D and trimming were inferred from the DNA. The sample carries fewer than 250,000 clones, around 80% recorded once. Germline V gene lookup returns CDR1 LGHDT and CDR2 YNNKEL (reference sequence). Trimming cost V 4 bases and J 0 bases; bases outside gene matches: 6. There are 16 residues in the CDR3. The V and J genes are TRBV3-1 (or the pseudogene TRBV3-2) and TRBJ2-1; 7 nucleotides agree with TRBD2. The sample comprised peripheral blood. The clonotype comes from a human donor in a cohort sampled during active COVID-19. As DNA, the CDR3 is TGTGCCAGCAGCCTTCTAGCGGATTTCTCCTACAATGAGCAGTTCTTC. Amino acids: CASSLLADFSYNEQFF.